The present entry profiles one TCR beta chain with its context. Its target is unknown. The sample originates from a study of CD8+ T cells in alopecia areata. Study-level background: Treated patients were given 5 to 10 mg oral tofacitinib twice daily.

RNA, once extracted, was reverse transcribed into cDNA for use as the sequencing template. Using immunoSEQ multiplex PCR, the repertoire was profiled, and TCRdb retains in-frame clones only, with some absent. This sample carries around 100,000 clones, roughly three fifths of them seen once, and the ten largest clones take 10% to 15%. The V end was cut by 4 bases, the J end by 10 bases, with 24 bases between. The V gene's germline CDR1 is SGHDT and CDR2 YYEEEE. This CDR3 has 16 residues. Study-wide results and caveats: Scalp clonality, together with expanded CD8+ clones among the top 100, fell significantly with tofacitinib.

This sample's treatment: oral pan-JAK inhibitor, 5-10 mg twice daily. This chain connects TRBV5-6 to TRBJ2-1; D possibly corresponds to TRBD2 (6 bases). The sequencing here drew on CD8+ T cells sorted from blood, taken at week 24, from a patient treated with tofacitinib. The receptor was isolated from a human donor with alopecia areata. CDR3 nucleotide sequence: TGTGCCAGCAGCGGGCGGGACTCCCGCCGACCGGAGGAGCAGTTCTTC. It codes for CASSGRDSRRPEEQFF.